The rows below give T cell receptor beta chains drawn from one sample of a study of blood T cell repertoires in COVID-19. Sequencing used immunoSEQ multiplex PCR; TCRdb keeps in-frame clones, though not all of them. The sample lists 180,000 or so clones, around 85% occurring once. Sequenced: peripheral blood. These receptors were taken from a man aged 55 to 70 with acute or convalescent COVID-19. CDR3s include the opening cysteine and the closing phenylalanine or tryptophan. D genes are given only for firm matches. Not every row has a clone size; where given, it reads once, few, many or a size class.

j_gene: TRBJ2-5; d_gene: -; abundance: -; v_gene: TRBV18; CDR3nt: TGTGCCAGCTCACCGAGCAGGGTGGCAGAGACCCAGTACTTC; CDR3aa: CASSPSRVAETQYF
j_gene: TRBJ2-1; d_gene: -; abundance: -; v_gene: TRBV6-5; CDR3nt: TGTGCCAGCAGTTACGATCGGGACATCAATGAGCAGTTCTTC; CDR3aa: CASSYDRDINEQFF
j_gene: TRBJ1-5; d_gene: -; abundance: -; v_gene: TRBV7-2; CDR3nt: TGTGCCAGCAGCTACTTGGGGGGAGGACAGCCCCAGCATTTT; CDR3aa: CASSYLGGGQPQHF
j_gene: TRBJ2-7; d_gene: TRBD1; abundance: -; v_gene: TRBV12-3/TRBV12-4; CDR3nt: TGTGCCAGCAGTTCAATAACAGGGGGGGAGCAGTACTTC; CDR3aa: CASSSITGGEQYF
j_gene: TRBJ2-1; d_gene: TRBD2; abundance: -; v_gene: TRBV6-2/TRBV6-3; CDR3nt: TGTGCCAGCAGTCTCCGGACTAGCGGTACCTCCTACAATGAGCAGTTCTTC; CDR3aa: CASSLRTSGTSYNEQFF
j_gene: TRBJ1-2; d_gene: -; abundance: -; v_gene: TRBV10-3; CDR3nt: TGTGCCATCAGTGAGTCCGAGGTTACTTATGGCTACACCTTC; CDR3aa: CAISESEVTYGYTF
j_gene: TRBJ1-2; d_gene: TRBD1; abundance: few; v_gene: TRBV14; CDR3nt: TGTGCCAGCACCCCGGGACAGGGGGTATTAGGCTACACCTTC; CDR3aa: CASTPGQGVLGYTF
j_gene: TRBJ2-5; d_gene: -; abundance: -; v_gene: TRBV30; CDR3nt: TGTGCCTGGTCAGAGCAGGGGGAGACCCAGTACTTC; CDR3aa: CAWSEQGETQYF
j_gene: TRBJ1-1; d_gene: TRBD1; abundance: -; v_gene: TRBV18; CDR3nt: TGTGCCAGCTCACCAACACAGGGGGCGCACACTGAAGCTTTCTTT; CDR3aa: CASSPTQGAHTEAFF
j_gene: TRBJ2-7; d_gene: -; abundance: -; v_gene: TRBV5-6; CDR3nt: TGTGCCAGCAGCCCACCCGGGTTTTCCTACGAGCAGTACTTC; CDR3aa: CASSPPGFSYEQYF
j_gene: TRBJ1-2; d_gene: -; abundance: -; v_gene: TRBV5-5; CDR3nt: TGTGCCAGCAGCTTTTCCGCCAGGGCGGCAGCTAACTATGGCTACACCTTC; CDR3aa: CASSFSARAAANYGYTF
j_gene: TRBJ2-7; d_gene: TRBD2; abundance: once; v_gene: TRBV7-9; CDR3nt: TGTGCCAGCAGTCACACCGGGACTAGCGGGACAGGGGAGCAGTACTTC; CDR3aa: CASSHTGTSGTGEQYF
j_gene: TRBJ1-3; d_gene: -; abundance: few; v_gene: TRBV5-1; CDR3nt: TGCGCCAGCAGCCTCTCGGGAGGGGGCTCTGGAAACACCATATATTTT; CDR3aa: CASSLSGGGSGNTIYF
j_gene: TRBJ2-2; d_gene: -; abundance: -; v_gene: TRBV2; CDR3nt: TGTGCCAGCAGCCTTGAGGGCGGGGAGCTGTTTTTT; CDR3aa: CASSLEGGELFF
j_gene: TRBJ2-6; d_gene: -; abundance: once; v_gene: TRBV19; CDR3nt: TGTGCCAGTAGTATAGGGAGGTCTGCGGCTAGCCCCTCCTCTGGGGCCAACGTCCTGACTTTC; CDR3aa: CASSIGRSAASPSSGANVLTF
j_gene: TRBJ2-2; d_gene: TRBD2; abundance: -; v_gene: TRBV11-3; CDR3nt: TGTGCCAGCAGCTTGGGAGGGCTCAACACCGGGGAGCTGTTTTTT; CDR3aa: CASSLGGLNTGELFF
j_gene: TRBJ2-1; d_gene: TRBD1; abundance: -; v_gene: TRBV20-1; CDR3nt: TGCAGTGCTAGTGATCCAGGGGGCAACCCAAGCTCCTACAATGAGCAGTTCTTC; CDR3aa: CSASDPGGNPSSYNEQFF
j_gene: TRBJ2-7; d_gene: -; abundance: -; v_gene: TRBV19; CDR3nt: TGTGCCAGTAGTCCGCAAGGGGGATACGAGCAGTACTTC; CDR3aa: CASSPQGGYEQYF
j_gene: TRBJ1-5; d_gene: -; abundance: -; v_gene: TRBV28; CDR3nt: TGTGCCAGCAGTTCCCTTATCGTGATGGCGGGAGGCAATCAGCCCCAGCATTTT; CDR3aa: CASSSLIVMAGGNQPQHF
j_gene: TRBJ2-7; d_gene: -; abundance: -; v_gene: TRBV7-7; CDR3nt: TGTGCTAGCAGCTTAGCGAGGGAGCGGGAGCAGTACTTC; CDR3aa: CASSLAREREQYF
j_gene: TRBJ2-1; d_gene: TRBD2; abundance: -; v_gene: TRBV4-2; CDR3nt: TGTGCCAGCAGCCTTGTACACTCGGCGGGGCGGGGGGTGAATGAGCAGTTCTTC; CDR3aa: CASSLVHSAGRGVNEQFF
j_gene: TRBJ2-7; d_gene: -; abundance: -; v_gene: TRBV18; CDR3nt: TGTGCCAGCTCACCCGCAGTTAACTACGAGCAGTACTTC; CDR3aa: CASSPAVNYEQYF
j_gene: TRBJ1-1; d_gene: -; abundance: -; v_gene: TRBV29-1; CDR3nt: TGCAGCGTTGAAGAGCGAGACAAGAACACTGAAGCTTTCTTT; CDR3aa: CSVEERDKNTEAFF
j_gene: TRBJ2-5; d_gene: TRBD2; abundance: -; v_gene: TRBV30; CDR3nt: TGTGCCTGGAGTGTGGGGTGGGCTAGCGGGAACCAAGAGACCCAGTACTTC; CDR3aa: CAWSVGWASGNQETQYF
j_gene: TRBJ2-7; d_gene: -; abundance: -; v_gene: TRBV10-3; CDR3nt: TGTGCCATATGGGGAGGGGGTGCCCCCCACGAGCAGTACTTC; CDR3aa: CAIWGGGAPHEQYF
j_gene: TRBJ2-2; d_gene: -; abundance: -; v_gene: TRBV27; CDR3nt: TGTGCCAGCAGTCGGACAATTAACGGGGAGCTGTTTTTT; CDR3aa: CASSRTINGELFF
j_gene: TRBJ1-1; d_gene: -; abundance: -; v_gene: TRBV6-5; CDR3nt: TGTGCCAGCAGTTACGGGGGGGCCCCCGATGGAGCTTTCTTT; CDR3aa: CASSYGGAPDGAFF
j_gene: TRBJ2-7; d_gene: TRBD2; abundance: -; v_gene: TRBV6-5; CDR3nt: TGTGCCAGCAGTTATGGGACTAGGAGTGGCGGCTACGAGCAGTACTTC; CDR3aa: CASSYGTRSGGYEQYF
j_gene: TRBJ1-1; d_gene: -; abundance: -; v_gene: TRBV7-9; CDR3nt: TGTGCCAGCAGCTTCGCGGGCAGCACAATTCCGAACACTGAAGCTTTCTTT; CDR3aa: CASSFAGSTIPNTEAFF
j_gene: TRBJ2-7; d_gene: -; abundance: -; v_gene: TRBV27; CDR3nt: TGTGCCAGCAGTTTGGTCGCGACTAACTACGAGCAGTACTTC; CDR3aa: CASSLVATNYEQYF
j_gene: TRBJ1-5; d_gene: TRBD1; abundance: -; v_gene: TRBV6-5; CDR3nt: TGTGCCAGCATGGGACAGGTCAATCAGCCCCAGCATTTT; CDR3aa: CASMGQVNQPQHF
j_gene: TRBJ2-3; d_gene: -; abundance: -; v_gene: TRBV18; CDR3nt: TGTGCCAGCTCACCCCCTTGGGCCAGAGATACGCAGTATTTT; CDR3aa: CASSPPWARDTQYF
j_gene: TRBJ2-4; d_gene: TRBD1; abundance: -; v_gene: TRBV18; CDR3nt: TGTGCCAGCTCATGGGACAGGCCCCGATTAAACATTCAGTACTTC; CDR3aa: CASSWDRPRLNIQYF
j_gene: TRBJ2-7; d_gene: TRBD2; abundance: -; v_gene: TRBV7-9; CDR3nt: TGTGCCAGCAGCTTAGTGGGAGGGCCAGAAGAGCAGTACTTC; CDR3aa: CASSLVGGPEEQYF
j_gene: TRBJ2-7; d_gene: TRBD1; abundance: -; v_gene: TRBV25-1; CDR3nt: TGTGCCAGCAGCCCCGGACAGGGCCGCTCCTACGAGCAGTACTTC; CDR3aa: CASSPGQGRSYEQYF
j_gene: TRBJ2-3; d_gene: TRBD2; abundance: -; v_gene: TRBV4-2; CDR3nt: TGTGCCAGCAGGACGGGGGGGGGCACAGATACGCAGTATTTT; CDR3aa: CASRTGGGTDTQYF
j_gene: TRBJ2-7; d_gene: TRBD1; abundance: -; v_gene: TRBV7-9; CDR3nt: TGTGCCATCAGACAGGGGGGCTCCTACGAGCAGTACTTC; CDR3aa: CAIRQGGSYEQYF
j_gene: TRBJ2-7; d_gene: TRBD2; abundance: -; v_gene: TRBV27; CDR3nt: TGTGCCAGCAGTTTATACGGCGGGAGCCCGTACGAGCAGTACTTC; CDR3aa: CASSLYGGSPYEQYF
j_gene: TRBJ1-2; d_gene: -; abundance: -; v_gene: TRBV7-9; CDR3nt: TGTGCCAGCAGCCTAGGGCTCTATGGCTACACCTTC; CDR3aa: CASSLGLYGYTF
j_gene: TRBJ2-5; d_gene: -; abundance: -; v_gene: TRBV11-2; CDR3nt: TGTGCCAGCAGCTTATTACCCCTGGGGCGAGAGACCCAGTACTTC; CDR3aa: CASSLLPLGRETQYF
j_gene: TRBJ2-2; d_gene: TRBD2; abundance: -; v_gene: TRBV7-9; CDR3nt: TGTGCCAGCAGCTTAGGGGGGACTAGCGCTTACACCGGGGAGCTGTTTTTT; CDR3aa: CASSLGGTSAYTGELFF
j_gene: TRBJ2-7; d_gene: TRBD1; abundance: -; v_gene: TRBV10-2; CDR3nt: TGCGCCAGCAGTGCCCTAGAGGAGGGACAGGGAAAAACTGGGCAGTACTTC; CDR3aa: CASSALEEGQGKTGQYF
j_gene: TRBJ1-4; d_gene: -; abundance: few; v_gene: TRBV30; CDR3nt: TGTGCCTGGAGAGGCGTGGGGCCCGAAAAACTGTTTTTT; CDR3aa: CAWRGVGPEKLFF
j_gene: TRBJ1-6; d_gene: -; abundance: -; v_gene: TRBV2; CDR3nt: TGTGCCAGCAGTGTGAGCCCTAATTCACCCCTCCACTTT; CDR3aa: CASSVSPNSPLHF
j_gene: TRBJ1-2; d_gene: TRBD1; abundance: -; v_gene: TRBV2; CDR3nt: TGTGCCAGCACCGAACAGGGGCCACACTATGGCTACACCTTC; CDR3aa: CASTEQGPHYGYTF
j_gene: TRBJ2-3; d_gene: -; abundance: -; v_gene: TRBV27; CDR3nt: TGTGCCAGCAGTTTTAGCCATATCAGCACAGATACGCAGTATTTT; CDR3aa: CASSFSHISTDTQYF
j_gene: TRBJ1-1; d_gene: TRBD1; abundance: -; v_gene: TRBV6-5; CDR3nt: TGTGCCAGCAAGGGACAGATGAACACTGAAGCTTTCTTT; CDR3aa: CASKGQMNTEAFF
j_gene: TRBJ2-1; d_gene: -; abundance: -; v_gene: TRBV7-9; CDR3nt: TGTGCCAGCAGCCGGTCCGGCGGGCGCCTTGGCAATGAGCAGTTCTTC; CDR3aa: CASSRSGGRLGNEQFF
j_gene: TRBJ2-4; d_gene: -; abundance: -; v_gene: TRBV28; CDR3nt: TGTGCCAGCAGTCTTTTCCCCCAGACTACCCCTAAAAACATTCAGTACTTC; CDR3aa: CASSLFPQTTPKNIQYF
j_gene: TRBJ2-7; d_gene: -; abundance: -; v_gene: TRBV7-9; CDR3nt: TGTGCCAGCAGCTTCGTTTCTTTACAGGGTGCGAAGCAGTACTTC; CDR3aa: CASSFVSLQGAKQYF
j_gene: TRBJ2-1; d_gene: TRBD1; abundance: -; v_gene: TRBV15; CDR3nt: TGTGCCACCAGCACCTGGGACAGTGAGCAGTTCTTC; CDR3aa: CATSTWDSEQFF
j_gene: TRBJ2-4; d_gene: TRBD1; abundance: -; v_gene: TRBV3-1/TRBV3-2; CDR3nt: TGTGCCAGCAGCCGCACCCCGGGACAGGGGGCCAAAAACATTCAGTACTTC; CDR3aa: CASSRTPGQGAKNIQYF
j_gene: TRBJ2-7; d_gene: TRBD2; abundance: once; v_gene: TRBV27; CDR3nt: TGTGCCAGCACCAGAACTAGCGGGACATCCTACGAGCAGTACTTC; CDR3aa: CASTRTSGTSYEQYF